The 29 T cell receptor beta chains listed next were all sequenced from one sample in a study of shared clonotypes between healthy human individuals. The repertoire was sequenced with immunoSEQ multiplex PCR; TCRdb's copy has only in-frame clones and lacks some. This table has around 2.5 million clones, roughly 93% appearing once. Sequenced: naive CD4+ T cells from PBMCs. Sample subset: CD45RA+ positively selected. These receptors originate from a man between 18 and 29 years old in good health. Some clones in this sample may be carry-over from other donors' samples.

This chain joins TRBV19 and TRBJ2-4; TRBD2 matches 14 bases. V dropped 7 bases and J dropped 0; count of bases not matched to a gene: 17. The CDR3 runs 21 residues. Per the germline V gene, CDR1 is LNHDA and CDR2 is SQIVND (reference sequence). The CDR3 DNA is TGTGCCAGTACCGCGGGACTAGCGGGAGTTCCGATGGGACTAGCCAAAAACATTCAGTACTTC. Translated: CASTAGLAGVPMGLAKNIQYF.

V is TRBV7-2 and J is TRBJ2-2; 9 positions agree with TRBD1. Germline lookup yields CDR1 SGHTA and CDR2 FQGNSA. This CDR3 has 15 residues. The V and J ends lost 8 bases and 4 bases, in that order; junction bases with no gene match: 8. CDR3 protein: CASLPTGGSTGELFF. CDR3 nucleotides: TGTGCCAGCCTTCCGACAGGGGGTTCCACCGGGGAGCTGTTTTTT.

The chain carries TRBV29-1 and TRBJ1-1; D gene ambiguous. Between the trimmed V and J ends, which lost 8 bases and 1 base, there was a span of 11 bases. The germline CDR1 and CDR2 sequences are SQVTM and ANQGSEA. The CDR3 has 12 amino acids. CDR3 in amino acids: CSHLGRNTEAFF. The CDR3 region has the DNA TGCAGCCACTTAGGGCGGAACACTGAAGCTTTCTTT. Full variable domain (outside the CDR3, taken from reference TRBV29-1 and TRBJ1-1): SAVISQKPSRDICQRGTSLTIQCQVDSQVTMMFWYRQQPGQSLTLIATANQGSEATYESGFVIDKFPISRPNLTFSTLTVSNMSPEDSSIYLCSHLGRNTEAFFGQGTRLTVV.

The chain has TRBV7-9 and TRBJ2-3, with 8 bases that match TRBD1. This CDR3 contains 16 residues. The V and J ends lost 5 bases and 0 bases, in that order; junction bases with no gene match: 7. Germline lookup yields CDR1 SEHNR and CDR2 FQNEAQ (reference sequence). The CDR3 nucleotides read TGTGCCAGCAGCGGTCGGACAGGGCACAGCACAGATACGCAGTATTTT. Translated: CASSGRTGHSTDTQYF.

V and J are TRBV6-4 and TRBJ2-3; TRBD1 or TRBD2 may be the D gene (5 bases each). The CDR3 sequence is 14 residues long. Trimming removed 4 bases at V and 0 bases at J, with 8 bases between. Germline lookup yields CDR1 MRHNA and CDR2 SNTAGT. The CDR3 DNA reads as TGTGCCAGCAGTGTAGAGGGGAGCACAGATACGCAGTATTTT. Its translation: CASSVEGSTDTQYF.

The gene calls are TRBV5-8 and TRBJ1-2, with D perhaps matching TRBD1 (6 bases). With 4 bases removed from V and 4 bases from J, the gap between germline ends came to 17 bases. Germline CDR1 and CDR2: SGHTS and YDEGEE. The CDR3 covers 15 residues. CDR3 amino acids: CASSHLQGTLYGYTF. For the CDR3, the DNA is TGTGCCAGCAGCCACCTACAGGGCACCCTCTATGGCTACACCTTC.

The chain carries TRBV11-2 and TRBJ2-7, with no clear D. V was trimmed by 2 bases and J by 2 bases, leaving 19 bases between them. The CDR3 is 17 amino acids. The germline V gene encodes CDR1 SGHAT and CDR2 FQNNGV. This CDR3 reads CASSLLSSADTTYEQYF. DNA for the CDR3: TGTGCCAGCAGCTTATTATCCTCGGCCGACACCACCTACGAGCAGTACTTC.

This clone appeared a single time. J is TRBJ2-1 and V is TRBV9; a weak D match, TRBD2 (6 bases). Trimming shortened V by 2 bases and J by 6 bases, and 9 bases separated the two germline ends. The CDR3 spans 13 residues. Germline V gives CDR1 SGDLS, CDR2 YYNGEE. DNA for the CDR3: TGTGCCAGCAGCGTCTTGGGGGGCAATGAGCAGTTCTTC. This codes for CASSVLGGNEQFF. Full variable domain (missing parts from reference TRBV9 and TRBJ2-1): DSGVTQTPKHLITATGQRVTLRCSPRSGDLSVYWYQQSLDQGLQFLIQYYNGEERAKGNILERFSAQQFPDLHSELNLSSLELGDSALYFCASSVLGGNEQFFGPGTRLTVL.

The chain is built from TRBV5-1 and TRBJ2-5, with 10 nucleotides matching TRBD2. Germline V gene lookup returns CDR1 SGHRS and CDR2 YFSETQ. Trimming took 3 bases from V and 0 from J; bases not matched to a gene: 8. CDR3 length: 17 residues. This CDR3 reads CASSSASGREYQETQYF. In DNA, the CDR3 is TGCGCCAGCAGCTCCGCTAGCGGGAGAGAGTACCAAGAGACCCAGTACTTC.

The genes are TRBV6-5 and TRBJ2-6; D remains ambiguous. This CDR3 spans 13 amino acids. Looked up from germline, CDR1 is MNHEY and CDR2 is SVGAGI. V lost 8 bases and J 1 base, leaving 6 bases between the germline ends. This CDR3 reads CASRMSGANVLTF. As DNA, the CDR3 is TGTGCCAGCCGGATGTCTGGGGCCAACGTCCTGACTTTC.

The J gene is TRBJ1-2, the V gene TRBV5-1; D is unresolved. Germline V gene data show CDR1 as SGHRS and CDR2 as YFSETQ. Trimming shortened V by 4 bases and J by 8 bases, and 9 bases separated the two germline ends. The CDR3 length is 11 residues. CDR3 in amino acids: CASSPGKGYTF. In DNA form, the CDR3 reads TGCGCCAGCAGCCCCGGTAAAGGCTACACCTTC.

A single count supports this clone. The V gene is TRBV10-3, the J gene TRBJ1-1; weak D call: TRBD1 (6 bases). V lost 10 bases and J 6 bases, leaving 15 bases between the germline ends. Germline loops: CDR1 ENHRY, CDR2 SYGVKD. This CDR3 has 12 amino acids. CDR3: CATHGGGAEAFF. In nucleotides, the CDR3 is TGTGCCACCCACGGGGGCGGGGCTGAAGCTTTCTTT.

As concerns this clone: This CDR3 is also generated by other DNA sequences in the sample. J is TRBJ1-4 and V is TRBV28; D is uncertain. The germline gives CDR1 MDHEN, CDR2 SYDVKM. This CDR3 is 15 amino acids long. V shed 6 bases and J shed 2 bases, with 13 bases lying between them. The CDR3 bases are TGTGCCAGCAGCCCAACGGGCGCGACTAATGAAAAACTGTTTTTT. Amino acid sequence: CASSPTGATNEKLFF.

This clone was recorded a few times. The chain recombines TRBV30 with TRBJ1-4; TRBD1 matches 7 bases. The CDR3 is made up of 13 amino acids. V dropped 4 bases and J dropped 8; count of bases not matched to a gene: 7. Germline V gene data show CDR1 as GTSNPN and CDR2 as SVGIG (reference sequence). The CDR3 reads CAWTTGDYEKLFF. The DNA for the CDR3 is TGTGCCTGGACAACAGGGGATTACGAAAAACTGTTTTTT.

The chain links TRBV7-3 to TRBJ2-7; 7 nucleotides line up with TRBD2. The CDR3 covers 14 residues. The V gene end was trimmed by 2 bases and the J gene end by 2 bases; junction bases not matched to a gene: 3. In germline, CDR1 is SGHTA, CDR2 FQGTGA. CDR3: CASSLLAGPYEQYF. Here the CDR3 DNA reads TGTGCCAGCAGCTTATTAGCGGGCCCCTACGAGCAGTACTTC.

The chain has TRBV2 and TRBJ2-3; tentative D call: TRBD1 (5 bases). Germline CDR1 is SNHLY and CDR2 is FYNNEI. Deletions cut 9 bases from V and 1 base from J, with 14 bases between. The CDR3 is made up of 14 amino acids. The CDR3 loop reads CASGSSTGTDTQYF. The CDR3 DNA sequence: TGTGCCAGTGGGTCTTCGACAGGCACAGATACGCAGTATTTT.

This sequence joins TRBV4-3 and TRBJ2-2, with TRBD2 matching over 9 bases. This CDR3 region has 17 residues. Germline CDR1 is LGHNA and CDR2 is YSLEER. Trimming at V came to 4 bases and at J to 1 base, leaving 7 bases not matched to a gene. Here the CDR3 reads CASSLGTSSENTGELFF. CDR3 nucleotides: TGCGCCAGCAGCCTCGGGACTAGCTCGGAGAACACCGGGGAGCTGTTTTTT.

The CDR3 bases are TGTGCCAGCAGCGTAGAGGGAGTGGGGACAGATACGCAGTATTTT. Its translation is CASSVEGVGTDTQYF. This chain uses TRBV9 with TRBJ2-3; perhaps TRBD2 as D (5 bases). Germline loops: CDR1 SGDLS, CDR2 YYNGEE. V shed 0 bases and J shed 3 bases, with 11 bases lying between them. The CDR3 is made up of 15 amino acids.

The chain combines TRBV7-3 with TRBJ2-3; possibly TRBD1 for D (5 bases). Between the trimmed V and J ends, which lost 4 bases and 0 bases, there was a span of 11 bases. CDR1 and CDR2 from the germline V gene are SGHTA and FQGTGA. The CDR3 runs to 15 residues. This CDR3 reads CASSYTGISTDTQYF. As DNA, the CDR3 is TGTGCCAGCAGCTATACAGGAATTAGCACAGATACGCAGTATTTT.

In its sample, this clone was seen a few times. The sample carries other DNA sequences with the same CDR3. The chain has TRBV7-3 and TRBJ2-1; TRBD2 agrees at 11 bases. The CDR3 has 15 residues. Trimming at V came to 1 base and at J to 4 bases, leaving 0 bases not matched to a gene. The germline V gene encodes CDR1 SGHTA and CDR2 FQGTGA. The CDR3 nucleotides read TGTGCCAGCAGCTTAAGACTAGCGGGATACAATGAGCAGTTCTTC. This translates into CASSLRLAGYNEQFF.

The J gene is TRBJ2-2, the V gene TRBV5-1; D not resolved. Trimming left V 0 bases short and J 5 bases short, with 8 bases between. CDR1 and CDR2 from the germline V gene are SGHRS and YFSETQ. The CDR3 length is 14 residues. As DNA, the CDR3 is TGCGCCAGCAGCTTGGTTCCGGCGACCGGGGAGCTGTTTTTT. It is translated as CASSLVPATGELFF. Looking up the rest from reference TRBV5-1 and TRBJ2-2 gives the full variable domain: KAGVTQTPRYLIKTRGQQVTLSCSPISGHRSVSWYQQTPGQGLQFLFEYFSETQRNKGNFPGRFSGRQFSNSRSEMNVSTLELGDSALYLCASSLVPATGELFFGEGSRLTVL.

The chain recombines TRBV5-4 with TRBJ2-3; 13 bases line up with TRBD2. The germline gives CDR1 SGHNT, CDR2 YYREEE (reference sequence). The CDR3 has 17 residues. With V trimmed by 2 bases and J by 4 bases, 7 bases remained unmatched. The CDR3 sequence: CASSLPGLAGFADTQYF. DNA of the CDR3: TGTGCCAGCAGCTTACCGGGACTAGCGGGATTCGCAGATACGCAGTATTTT.

The rearrangement joins TRBV5-4 to TRBJ2-5, with D perhaps matching TRBD1 or TRBD2 (5 bases each). The CDR3 consists of 15 residues. Germline V gives CDR1 SGHNT, CDR2 YYREEE (reference sequence). Trimming cost V 4 bases and J 4 bases, with 17 bases left between them. The CDR3 sequence is CASSLKSRDPETQYF. DNA for the CDR3: TGTGCCAGCAGCCTGAAGTCTAGGGACCCAGAGACCCAGTACTTC.

The rearrangement joins TRBV9 to TRBJ2-5, with 9 bases fitting TRBD2. V dropped 1 base and J dropped 5; count of bases not matched to a gene: 15. Germline V gene sequence: CDR1 SGDLS, CDR2 YYNGEE. CDR3 length: 18 residues. CDR3: CASSVFTSGLDRRETQYF. CDR3 bases: TGTGCCAGCAGCGTATTTACTAGCGGGTTGGACCGCCGGGAGACCCAGTACTTC. Full variable domain (outside the CDR3, taken from reference TRBV9 and TRBJ2-5): DSGVTQTPKHLITATGQRVTLRCSPRSGDLSVYWYQQSLDQGLQFLIQYYNGEERAKGNILERFSAQQFPDLHSELNLSSLELGDSALYFCASSVFTSGLDRRETQYFGPGTRLLVL.

This chain links TRBV7-9 with TRBJ2-1, with 9 nucleotides matching TRBD1. The V gene end was trimmed by 7 bases and the J gene end by 3 bases; junction bases not matched to a gene: 4. In germline, CDR1 is SEHNR, CDR2 FQNEAQ (reference sequence). The CDR3 is made up of 14 amino acids. The CDR3 DNA reads as TGTGCCAGCACTCAGGACAGGGGCTACAATGAGCAGTTCTTC. This sequence encodes CASTQDRGYNEQFF.

The chain employs TRBV5-1 and TRBJ2-3, with 7 bases that match TRBD2. The V segment lost 0 bases and the J segment 2 bases; nucleotides outside the gene matches: 6. Germline V gene data show CDR1 as SGHRS and CDR2 as YFSETQ. The CDR3 runs 16 residues. The DNA for the CDR3 is TGCGCCAGCAGCTTGGTAGGGCTAGCGGTCACAGATACGCAGTATTTT. It codes for CASSLVGLAVTDTQYF.

This chain uses TRBV27 with TRBJ2-2; D unresolved. This CDR3 has 16 amino acids. The V end was cut by 1 base, the J end by 0 bases, with 9 bases between. Germline CDR1 is MNHEY and CDR2 is SMNVEV (reference sequence). The CDR3 DNA sequence: TGTGCCAGCAGTTTATTCGGGCTAGCGAACACCGGGGAGCTGTTTTTT. Protein product: CASSLFGLANTGELFF.

The V and J genes are TRBV28 and TRBJ2-7; 10 bases match TRBD2. The CDR3 sequence is 12 residues long. Per germline, CDR1 MDHEN and CDR2 SYDVKM. V dropped 10 bases and J dropped 6; count of bases not matched to a gene: 6. Here the CDR3 DNA reads TGTGCCACTCTAGCGGGAGTGGGCGAGCAGTACTTC. It codes for CATLAGVGEQYF.

This chain connects TRBV19 to TRBJ2-7, with TRBD2 matching over 10 bases. Trimming at V came to 1 base and at J to 2 bases, leaving 8 bases not matched to a gene. The CDR3 totals 17 residues. Germline CDR1 is LNHDA and CDR2 is SQIVND (reference sequence). This CDR3 reads CASSIGSSGRAPYEQYF. The CDR3 region has the DNA TGTGCCAGTAGTATAGGATCGAGCGGGAGGGCCCCCTACGAGCAGTACTTC.